A single sample gave rise to the 29 T cell receptor beta chains below, sequenced in a study of T cell responses to AZD1222 COVID-19 vaccine. The repertoire was sequenced with immunoSEQ multiplex PCR; TCRdb's copy has only in-frame clones and lacks some. The sample yields approximately 150,000 clones, 80% to 95% seen once. The sample consisted of peripheral blood, taken on day 0 of AZD1222 vaccination. These receptors all stem from an adult in good health.

The chain combines TRBV10-1 with TRBJ2-2; 8 bases map to TRBD2. CDR1 and CDR2 from the germline V gene are WNHNN and SYGVQD (reference sequence). This CDR3 has 19 residues. Trimming took 5 bases from V and 1 from J; bases not matched to a gene: 15. CDR3 protein: CASSSGGTGLAQNTGELFF. The CDR3 nucleotides read TGCGCCAGCAGTTCAGGAGGGACCGGACTAGCCCAGAACACCGGGGAGCTGTTTTTT.

CDR3 region: CASSFRAGSSYNEQFF. The CDR3, as DNA: TGTGCCAGCAGTTTTCGGGCGGGAAGCTCCTACAATGAGCAGTTCTTC. J is TRBJ2-1 and V is TRBV6-5; tentatively, D is TRBD2 (6 bases). Trimming removed 4 bases from V and 0 bases from J, with 13 bases in between. Germline-derived CDR1 and CDR2 are MNHEY and SVGAGI. This CDR3 is 16 amino acids long.

The chain employs TRBV4-3 and TRBJ1-1; D ambiguous. In germline, CDR1 is LGHNA, CDR2 YSLEER. Between the trimmed V and J ends, which lost 0 bases and 10 bases, there was a span of 18 bases. CDR3 size: 15 residues. CDR3 loop: CASSQDLGGNLVAFF. The CDR3 bases are TGCGCCAGCAGCCAAGATCTGGGAGGGAATCTTGTAGCTTTCTTT.

This clone has only one observation. The chain links TRBV5-6 to TRBJ2-5; D remains ambiguous. The CDR3 sequence is 14 residues long. Germline V gene data show CDR1 as SGHDT and CDR2 as YYEEEE. The V end was cut by 1 base, the J end by 2 bases, with 9 bases between. The CDR3, as DNA: TGTGCCAGCAGCTTGACGGTTTCGCAAGAGACCCAGTACTTC. This encodes CASSLTVSQETQYF.

The V call is TRBV7-2, the J call TRBJ1-3, with D perhaps TRBD1 (6 bases). V was cut by 5 bases and J by 6 bases, with 14 bases left in between. The CDR3 sequence is 14 residues long. Germline V gene lookup returns CDR1 SGHTA and CDR2 FQGNSA. CDR3 coding DNA: TGTGCCAGCAGCCCTACAGGGCTCCTAAACACCATATATTTT. Translated, it gives CASSPTGLLNTIYF. The complete variable domain, with remaining parts taken from reference TRBV7-2 and TRBJ1-3, reads GAGVSQSPSNKVTEKGKDVELRCDPISGHTALYWYRQSLGQGLEFLIYFQGNSAPDKSGLPSDRFSAERTGGSVSTLTIQRTQQEDSAVYLCASSPTGLLNTIYFGEGSWLTVV.

The rearrangement uses TRBV6-2 or TRBV6-3 and TRBJ2-7; possibly TRBD1 for D (6 bases). V was clipped by 5 bases and J by 5 bases, with 22 bases between them. The CDR3 consists of 16 residues. In germline, CDR1 is MNHEY, CDR2 SVGEGT. For the CDR3, the DNA is TGTGCCAGCAGTCCCACCCCGGGACACCAACCCCACGAGCAGTACTTC. It is translated as CASSPTPGHQPHEQYF.

A single count supports this clone. The chain couples TRBV7-9 to TRBJ2-3; D is unresolved. Germline V gene data show CDR1 as SEHNR and CDR2 as FQNEAQ (reference sequence). V lost 2 bases to trimming and J lost 4 bases, with 13 bases between them. The CDR3 totals 15 residues. The CDR3 is CASSLTASLADTQYF. The CDR3 bases are TGTGCCAGCAGCTTAACAGCATCCCTCGCAGATACGCAGTATTTT.

This chain connects TRBV30 to TRBJ2-2; TRBD2 aligns across 8 bases. Germline CDR1 is GTSNPN and CDR2 is SVGIG (reference sequence). The trim removed 4 bases at V and 3 bases at J, leaving 7 bases unmatched. This CDR3 is built from 15 residues. CDR3 residues: CAWNRGGMDTGELFF. CDR3 sequence (DNA): TGTGCCTGGAACCGGGGGGGTATGGACACCGGGGAGCTGTTTTTT.

V gene TRBV27 combines with J gene TRBJ2-7; TRBD1 is a possible D gene (6 bases). This CDR3 contains 14 residues. V was pared by 5 bases and J by 0 bases, with 11 bases between. CDR1 and CDR2 from the germline V gene are MNHEY and SMNVEV (reference sequence). The CDR3 DNA reads TGTGCCAGCAGTAGACAGGTCACCTCCTACGAGCAGTACTTC. This encodes CASSRQVTSYEQYF.

The V call is TRBV28, the J call TRBJ1-4; weak D call: TRBD1 (6 bases). CDR3 length equals 13 residues. Looked up from germline, CDR1 is MDHEN and CDR2 is SYDVKM. Deletions cut 6 bases from V and 4 bases from J, with 9 bases between. CDR3 loop: CASRDSLNEKLFF. In nucleotides, the CDR3 is TGTGCCAGCAGGGACAGCCTTAATGAAAAACTGTTTTTT.

The V call is TRBV5-1, the J call TRBJ1-2; weak D call: TRBD1 (6 bases). The CDR3 has 14 residues. The germline V and J ends were trimmed by 0 bases and 4 bases, with 10 bases remaining between them. From germline, CDR1 is SGHRS and CDR2 YFSETQ. CDR3 in amino acids: CASSLEGHSYGYTF. DNA of the CDR3: TGCGCCAGCAGCTTGGAGGGACACTCCTATGGCTACACCTTC.

J is TRBJ1-1 and V is TRBV6-5; a weak D match, TRBD1 (5 bases). Germline V CDR1 and CDR2: MNHEY, SVGAGI. The CDR3 has 15 residues. The germline V and J ends were trimmed by 8 bases and 1 base, with 17 bases remaining between them. The CDR3 region is CASGGFGDPNTEAFF. The CDR3 region has the DNA TGTGCCAGCGGCGGCTTCGGGGACCCGAACACTGAAGCTTTCTTT.

The J gene is TRBJ2-2, the V gene TRBV27, with 7 bases fitting TRBD1. Germline lookup yields CDR1 MNHEY and CDR2 SMNVEV (reference sequence). The CDR3 has 15 amino acids. V shed 7 bases and J 7 bases; nucleotides not matched to a gene: 12. CDR3 nucleotide sequence: TGTGCCAGCAAGATTCAGGGGGTCTATGGCGGGGAGCTGTTTTTT. This sequence encodes CASKIQGVYGGELFF.

The chain combines TRBV21-1 with TRBJ2-2; the table's TRBD2 call for D was not verified on the DNA. TRBV21-1 is a pseudogene. The CDR3 spans 15 residues. The CDR3 spells CASSTHPGDAGELFF. DNA of the CDR3: TGTGCCAGCAGCACCCACCCCGGGGATGCCGGGGAGCTGTTTTTT.

This chain joins TRBV5-1 and TRBJ1-2; 7 nucleotides align to TRBD1. Germline V gene sequence: CDR1 SGHRS, CDR2 YFSETQ. This CDR3 region has 14 residues. With V trimmed by 0 bases and J by 1 base, 0 bases remained unmatched. The CDR3 loop is CASSLGDSNYGYTF. The CDR3 nucleotides are TGCGCCAGCAGCTTGGGGGACAGTAACTATGGCTACACCTTC.

The chain uses TRBV9 and TRBJ2-7; 13 bases agree with TRBD2. V lost 4 bases, J lost 2 bases, and 3 bases stayed unmatched. This CDR3 contains 15 residues. The germline gives CDR1 SGDLS, CDR2 YYNGEE. Written as DNA, the CDR3 is TGTGCCAGCAGCCCGGGACTAGCGGGACCCTACGAGCAGTACTTC. Protein: CASSPGLAGPYEQYF.

The V and J genes are TRBV28 and TRBJ1-1; D unresolved. The length of the CDR3 is 15 residues. The germline V gene encodes CDR1 MDHEN and CDR2 SYDVKM. Trimming stripped 3 bases from V and 1 base from J, with 12 bases between. DNA of the CDR3: TGTGCCAGCAGTTTGCCCCCAGCGACGAACACTGAAGCTTTCTTT. Translation gives CASSLPPATNTEAFF.

The chain uses TRBV7-3 and TRBJ2-1; 7 bases align to TRBD2. Germline V gene sequence: CDR1 SGHTA, CDR2 FQGTGA. Trimming cost V 1 base and J 6 bases; bases outside gene matches: 15. CDR3 length: 18 amino acids. CDR3: CASSLKCIKRDHSNEQFF. The DNA for the CDR3 is TGTGCCAGCAGCTTAAAGTGTATCAAGCGGGATCACAGCAATGAGCAGTTCTTC.

The chain is built from TRBV6-1 and TRBJ1-5, with TRBD1 as a possible D gene (6 bases). The CDR3 totals 16 residues. Germline CDR1 MNHNS, CDR2 SASEGT. Trimming shortened V by 2 bases and J by 2 bases, and 13 bases separated the two germline ends. The CDR3 DNA reads as TGTGCCAGCAGTGAATTTGGAGCAGGGGGCAATCAGCCCCAGCATTTT. Translation: CASSEFGAGGNQPQHF.

The chain recombines TRBV7-3 with TRBJ2-2; 8 bases are a match to TRBD1. After removal of 1 base from V and 0 bases from J, the junction contained 4 bases not matched to a gene. Germline V gene lookup returns CDR1 SGHTA and CDR2 FQGTGA. The length of the CDR3 is 17 residues. For the CDR3, the DNA is TGTGCCAGCAGCTTAATTCGGGGACAGGCGAACACCGGGGAGCTGTTTTTT. It is translated as CASSLIRGQANTGELFF.

V gene TRBV5-6 combines with J gene TRBJ1-1, with TRBD1 as a possible D gene (6 bases). Germline V gene sequence: CDR1 SGHDT, CDR2 YYEEEE. Trimming left V 3 bases short and J 1 base short, with 10 bases between. The CDR3 length is 14 residues. This CDR3 is CASSSRGGNTEAFF. Written as DNA, the CDR3 is TGTGCCAGCAGCTCCCGAGGGGGGAACACTGAAGCTTTCTTT.

This rearrangement joins TRBV29-1 to TRBJ1-1; TRBD1 matches 8 bases. The CDR3 consists of 13 residues. The trim removed 8 bases at V and 3 bases at J, leaving 8 bases unmatched. CDR1 is SQVTM and CDR2 is ANQGSEA in the germline V gene. This chain's CDR3 is CSNDRGPYTEAFF. The DNA of the CDR3 is TGCAGCAACGACAGGGGACCCTACACTGAAGCTTTCTTT.

The V call is TRBV7-9, the J call TRBJ2-7; D could derive from TRBD1 or TRBD2 (5 bases each). The length of the CDR3 is 14 residues. Germline CDR1 reads SEHNR; CDR2 reads FQNEAQ (reference sequence). The V end was cut by 4 bases, the J end by 2 bases, with 12 bases between. The CDR3 sequence is CASSSRDQPYEQYF. CDR3 coding DNA: TGTGCCAGCAGCTCCCGGGACCAACCCTACGAGCAGTACTTC.

The chain joins TRBV10-3 to TRBJ1-3; D not resolved. This CDR3 comprises 13 residues. Germline values: CDR1 ENHRY, CDR2 SYGVKD. Trimming shortened V by 8 bases and J by 0 bases, and 8 bases separated the two germline ends. This chain's CDR3 is CAIWWSSGNTIYF. For the CDR3, the DNA is TGTGCCATCTGGTGGAGCTCTGGAAACACCATATATTTT.

The chain recombines TRBV30 with TRBJ1-5; 7 bases agree with TRBD1. Germline V gene lookup returns CDR1 GTSNPN and CDR2 SVGIG (reference sequence). There are 13 residues in the CDR3. Trimming took 3 bases from V and 1 from J; bases not matched to a gene: 0. CDR3 DNA: TGTGCCTGGAGACAGGGGAGCAATCAGCCCCAGCATTTT. Translated, it gives CAWRQGSNQPQHF.

This chain links TRBV12-5 with TRBJ1-1; D uncertain. The CDR3 has 15 amino acids. The germline gives CDR1 LGHNT, CDR2 FRNRAP. Trimming removed 6 bases at V and 5 bases at J, with 19 bases between. CDR3 nucleotide sequence: TGTGCTAGTGGACCTTCCGGGGTAAGTAGGACTGAAGCTTTCTTT. It encodes CASGPSGVSRTEAFF.

V and J are TRBV7-3 and TRBJ2-3; 11 bases fit TRBD2. CDR1 is SGHTA and CDR2 is FQGTGA in the germline V gene. The CDR3 runs 16 residues. J lost 1 base, V lost 1 base, and 1 base had no gene match. The chain's CDR3 is CASSLRLAGRTDTQYF. The CDR3 coding sequence is TGTGCCAGCAGCTTAAGACTAGCGGGGCGCACAGATACGCAGTATTTT.

The V gene is TRBV27, the J gene TRBJ1-5, with 7 bases matching TRBD1. Germline CDR1 reads MNHEY; CDR2 reads SMNVEV (reference sequence). The V gene end was trimmed by 4 bases and the J gene end by 9 bases; junction bases not matched to a gene: 18. CDR3 length equals 17 residues. The CDR3 DNA sequence: TGTGCCAGCAGTTGGGGCGACCCACGGAGGGGGCGGGCGCCCCAGCATTTT. Protein product: CASSWGDPRRGRAPQHF.

This clone was recorded once. This rearrangement joins TRBV6-6 to TRBJ1-1; a possible D gene is TRBD1 (6 bases). CDR1 MNHNY and CDR2 SVGAGI come from the germline V gene (reference sequence). Trimming shortened V by 5 bases and J by 5 bases, and 21 bases separated the two germline ends. This CDR3 has 16 amino acids. CDR3 DNA: TGTGCCAGCAGTGGACTAAACAGGGCCTTTGGAACTGAAGCTTTCTTT. It is translated as CASSGLNRAFGTEAFF.